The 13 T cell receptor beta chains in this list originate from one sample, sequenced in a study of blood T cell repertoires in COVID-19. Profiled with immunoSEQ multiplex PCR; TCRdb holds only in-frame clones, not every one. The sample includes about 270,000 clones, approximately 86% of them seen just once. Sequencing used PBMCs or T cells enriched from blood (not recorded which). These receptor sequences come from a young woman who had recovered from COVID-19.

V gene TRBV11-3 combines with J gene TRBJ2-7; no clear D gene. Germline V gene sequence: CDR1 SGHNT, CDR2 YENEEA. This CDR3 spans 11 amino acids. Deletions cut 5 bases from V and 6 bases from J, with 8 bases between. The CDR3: CASSQGGEQYF. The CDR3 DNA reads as TGTGCCAGCAGCCAAGGCGGCGAGCAGTACTTC.

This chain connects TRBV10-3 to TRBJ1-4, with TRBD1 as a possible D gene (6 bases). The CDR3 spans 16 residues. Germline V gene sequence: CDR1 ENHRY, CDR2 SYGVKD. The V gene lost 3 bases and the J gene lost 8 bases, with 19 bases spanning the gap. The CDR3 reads CAISDPKGGLQEKLFF. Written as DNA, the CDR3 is TGTGCCATCAGTGATCCAAAAGGGGGTCTTCAGGAAAAACTGTTTTTT.

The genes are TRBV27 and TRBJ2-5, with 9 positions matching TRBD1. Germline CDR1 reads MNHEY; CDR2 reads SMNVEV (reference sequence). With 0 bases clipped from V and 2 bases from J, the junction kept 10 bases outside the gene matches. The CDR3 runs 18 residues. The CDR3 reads CASSLSSPGQGSQETQYF. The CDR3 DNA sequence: TGTGCCAGCAGTTTATCATCCCCCGGACAGGGGTCACAAGAGACCCAGTACTTC.

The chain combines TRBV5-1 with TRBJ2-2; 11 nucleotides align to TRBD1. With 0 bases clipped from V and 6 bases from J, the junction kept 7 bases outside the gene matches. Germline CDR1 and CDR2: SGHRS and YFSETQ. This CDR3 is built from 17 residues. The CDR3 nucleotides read TGCGCCAGCAGCTTGGACCCCCGGACAGGGGGCTCCGGGGAGCTGTTTTTT. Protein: CASSLDPRTGGSGELFF.

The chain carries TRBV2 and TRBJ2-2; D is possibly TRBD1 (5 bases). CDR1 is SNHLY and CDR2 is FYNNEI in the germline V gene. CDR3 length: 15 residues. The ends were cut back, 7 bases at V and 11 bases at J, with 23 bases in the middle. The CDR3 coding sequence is TGTGCCAGCATGGGCCACAAAAAGGGGTCACGAGAGCTGTTTTTT. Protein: CASMGHKKGSRELFF. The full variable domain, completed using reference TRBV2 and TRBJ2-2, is EPEVTQTPSHQVTQMGQEVILRCVPISNHLYFYWYRQILGQKVEFLVSFYNNEISEKSEIFDDQFSVERPDGSNFTLKIRSTKLEDSAMYFCASMGHKKGSRELFFGEGSRLTVL.

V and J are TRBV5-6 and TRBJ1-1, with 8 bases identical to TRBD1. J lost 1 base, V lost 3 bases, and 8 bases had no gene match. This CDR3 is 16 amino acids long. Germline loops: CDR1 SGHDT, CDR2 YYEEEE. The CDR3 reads CASSYGPGTGNTEAFF. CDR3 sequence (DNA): TGTGCCAGCAGCTACGGCCCCGGGACAGGGAACACTGAAGCTTTCTTT.

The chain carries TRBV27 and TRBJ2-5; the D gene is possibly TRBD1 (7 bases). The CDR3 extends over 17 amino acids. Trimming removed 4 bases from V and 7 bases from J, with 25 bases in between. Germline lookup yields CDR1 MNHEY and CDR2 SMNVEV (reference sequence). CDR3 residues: CASSSQLGQGGGGTQYF. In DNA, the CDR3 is TGTGCCAGCAGTTCACAACTAGGGCAGGGGGGTGGTGGGACCCAGTACTTC.

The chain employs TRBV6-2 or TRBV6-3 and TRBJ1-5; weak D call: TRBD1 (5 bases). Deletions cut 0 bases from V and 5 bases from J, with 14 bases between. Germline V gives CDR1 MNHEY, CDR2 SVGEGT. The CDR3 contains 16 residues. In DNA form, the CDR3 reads TGTGCCAGCAGTTACTCGACGGAGGGGAGTCATCAGCCCCAGCATTTT. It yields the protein CASSYSTEGSHQPQHF.

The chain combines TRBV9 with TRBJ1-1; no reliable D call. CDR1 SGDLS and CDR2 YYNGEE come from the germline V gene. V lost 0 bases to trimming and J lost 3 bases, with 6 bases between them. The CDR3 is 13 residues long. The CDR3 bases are TGTGCCAGCAGCGTAGACCAGGACACTGAAGCTTTCTTT. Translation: CASSVDQDTEAFF.

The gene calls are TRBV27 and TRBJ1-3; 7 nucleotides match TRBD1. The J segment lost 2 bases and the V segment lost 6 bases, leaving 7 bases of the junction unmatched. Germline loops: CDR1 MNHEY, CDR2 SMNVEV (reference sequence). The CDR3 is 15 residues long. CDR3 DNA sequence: TGTGCCAGCAGAAAAACAGGGGAGGCTGGAAACACCATATATTTT. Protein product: CASRKTGEAGNTIYF.

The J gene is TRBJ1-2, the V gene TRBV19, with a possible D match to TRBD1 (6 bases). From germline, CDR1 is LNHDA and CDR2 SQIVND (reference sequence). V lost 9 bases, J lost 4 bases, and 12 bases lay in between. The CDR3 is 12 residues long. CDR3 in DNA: TGTGCCAGCCAGGACAGCCTCTATGGCTACACCTTC. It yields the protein CASQDSLYGYTF. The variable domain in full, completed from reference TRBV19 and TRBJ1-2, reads DGGITQSPKYLFRKEGQNVTLSCEQNLNHDAMYWYRQDPGQGLRLIYYSQIVNDFQKGDIAEGYSVSREKKESFPLTVTSAQKNPTAFYLCASQDSLYGYTFGSGTRLTVV.

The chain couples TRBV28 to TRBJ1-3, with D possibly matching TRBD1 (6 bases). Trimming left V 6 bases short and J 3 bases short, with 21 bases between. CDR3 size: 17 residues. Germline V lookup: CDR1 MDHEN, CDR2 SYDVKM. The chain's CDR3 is CASSQRWLGGNGNTIYF. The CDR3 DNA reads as TGTGCCAGCAGCCAAAGGTGGTTAGGGGGAAATGGAAACACCATATATTTT.

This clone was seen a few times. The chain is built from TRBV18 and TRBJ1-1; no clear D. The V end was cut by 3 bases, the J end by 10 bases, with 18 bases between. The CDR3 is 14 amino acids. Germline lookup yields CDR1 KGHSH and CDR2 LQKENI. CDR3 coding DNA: TGTGCCAGCTCACCCGGCCAAACCGGGGTTGTAGCTTTCTTT. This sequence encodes CASSPGQTGVVAFF.